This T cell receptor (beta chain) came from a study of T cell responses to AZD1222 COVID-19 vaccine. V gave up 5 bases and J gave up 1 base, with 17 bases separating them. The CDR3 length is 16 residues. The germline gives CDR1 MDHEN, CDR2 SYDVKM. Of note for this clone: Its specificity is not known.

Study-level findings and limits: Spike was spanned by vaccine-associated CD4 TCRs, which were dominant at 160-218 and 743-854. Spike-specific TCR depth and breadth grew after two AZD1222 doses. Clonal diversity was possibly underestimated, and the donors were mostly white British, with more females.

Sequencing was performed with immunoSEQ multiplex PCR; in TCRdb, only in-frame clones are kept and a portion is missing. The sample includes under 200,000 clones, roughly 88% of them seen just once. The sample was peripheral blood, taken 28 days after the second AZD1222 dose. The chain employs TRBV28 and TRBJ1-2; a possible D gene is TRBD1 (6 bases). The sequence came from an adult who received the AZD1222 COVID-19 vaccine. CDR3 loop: CASSTPRGQDNYGYTF. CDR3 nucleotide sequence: TGTGCCAGCAGTACCCCTCGGGGGCAGGATAACTATGGCTACACCTTC.